These 12 T cell receptor beta chains were sequenced from one sample in a study of cytomegalovirus exposure and HLA in healthy donors. A multiplex PCR was run with 60 Vbeta primers and 13 Jbeta primers. Here immunoSEQ multiplex PCR was the method, and the copy in TCRdb shows in-frame clones only, minus some. Here the sample spans roughly 80,000 clones, more than 50% being singletons. Sequences were obtained from PBMCs. The receptors were gathered from a male donor in good health and CMV-seropositive.

The V call is TRBV14, the J call TRBJ1-6; no definite D call. The CDR3 consists of 14 residues. CDR1 SGHDN and CDR2 FVKESK come from the germline V gene. Trimming took off 1 base at V and 10 bases at J, with 11 bases between the two ends. The CDR3 DNA follows: TGTGCCAGCAGCCAAGGGTGGGAGCACTCACCCCTCCACTTT. It is translated as CASSQGWEHSPLHF.

This rearrangement joins TRBV5-4 to TRBJ2-2; TRBD2 aligns across 9 bases. V shed 0 bases, J shed 6 bases, and the junction held 3 bases outside the gene matches. The length of the CDR3 is 15 residues. From germline, CDR1 is SGHNT and CDR2 YYREEE (reference sequence). CDR3 DNA sequence: TGTGCCAGCAGCTTGGGTAGCGGGAGTGCCGGGGAGCTGTTTTTT. Its translation is CASSLGSGSAGELFF.

There are a few counts of this clone. The chain is built from TRBV4-3 and TRBJ1-2; maybe TRBD1 (5 bases). V was pared by 4 bases and J by 0 bases, with 12 bases between. There are 15 residues in the CDR3. The germline V gene has CDR1 LGHNA and CDR2 YSLEER. Written as DNA, the CDR3 is TGCGCCAGCAGCCGAGACAGTGGAGCTAACTATGGCTACACCTTC. Amino acids: CASSRDSGANYGYTF.

V and J are TRBV9 and TRBJ2-6; D is undetermined. V was cut by 0 bases and J by 1 base, with 8 bases left in between. The V gene's germline CDR1 is SGDLS and CDR2 YYNGEE. The CDR3 has 16 residues. The DNA of the CDR3 is TGTGCCAGCAGCGTAGGAACAGTTTCTGGGGCCAACGTCCTGACTTTC. Amino acid sequence: CASSVGTVSGANVLTF.

V gene TRBV5-1 combines with J gene TRBJ2-3, with 9 positions matching TRBD2. The V and J ends lost 0 bases and 4 bases, in that order; junction bases with no gene match: 0. The CDR3 contains 14 residues. Per germline, CDR1 SGHRS and CDR2 YFSETQ. CDR3 amino acids: CASSLGLAADTQYF. CDR3 DNA sequence: TGCGCCAGCAGCTTGGGACTAGCGGCAGATACGCAGTATTTT.

Written as DNA, the CDR3 is TGTGCCAGCAGCTTAGGCCCGGAGTATGAAGCTTTCTTT. Translated, it gives CASSLGPEYEAFF. V gene TRBV7-8 combines with J gene TRBJ1-1; the D is unclear. The V end lost 1 base, the J end lost 7 bases, and 10 bases lay between the germline ends. Germline V gene data show CDR1 as SGHVS and CDR2 as FQNEAQ. The length of the CDR3 is 13 residues.

This clone was detected only a few times. V is TRBV5-1 and J is TRBJ2-7; 7 bases align to TRBD2. This CDR3 has 15 amino acids. V lost 4 bases and J lost 5; bases outside the gene matches: 12. Per germline, CDR1 SGHRS and CDR2 YFSETQ. The CDR3 loop reads CASSPAGLSVDEQYF. In DNA form, the CDR3 reads TGCGCCAGCAGCCCAGCGGGACTTAGCGTCGACGAGCAGTACTTC.

The rearrangement joins TRBV5-1 to TRBJ2-7, with a tentative D call TRBD1 (5 bases). Trimming cost V 4 bases and J 2 bases, with 13 bases left between them. CDR1 SGHRS and CDR2 YFSETQ come from the germline V gene. CDR3 length: 14 amino acids. The CDR3 bases are TGCGCCAGCAGCCCTTCCACAGGAACCTACGAGCAGTACTTC. Protein product: CASSPSTGTYEQYF.

V usage is TRBV12-5 and J usage is TRBJ2-1, with TRBD2 matching 14 bases. V shed 5 bases and J 10 bases; nucleotides not matched to a gene: 7. Germline CDR1 is LGHNT and CDR2 is FRNRAP. This CDR3 has 15 residues. The CDR3 coding sequence is TGTGCTAGTGGTCCGGGACTAGCGGGAGTAGGCGAGCAGTTCTTC. Protein sequence: CASGPGLAGVGEQFF.

This chain uses TRBV5-1 with TRBJ1-6, with TRBD1 matching 8 bases. After removal of 0 bases from V and 9 bases from J, the junction contained 5 bases not matched to a gene. This CDR3 comprises 15 residues. Germline V gene lookup returns CDR1 SGHRS and CDR2 YFSETQ. CDR3: CASSLVGDRTSPLHF. The CDR3 DNA sequence: TGCGCCAGCAGCTTGGTAGGGGACAGGACTTCACCCCTCCACTTT.

This clone has only a few counts. The V and J genes are TRBV9 and TRBJ1-4, with 7 bases identical to TRBD1. V gave up 0 bases and J gave up 13 bases; unmatched junction bases: 9. In germline, CDR1 is SGDLS, CDR2 YYNGEE. This CDR3 is 14 amino acids long. The CDR3 DNA reads TGTGCCAGCAGCGTAGAAAGGACAGGCTCCTCACTGTTTTTT. Translated: CASSVERTGSSLFF. The full variable domain, rest sourced from reference TRBV9 and TRBJ1-4, is DSGVTQTPKHLITATGQRVTLRCSPRSGDLSVYWYQQSLDQGLQFLIQYYNGEERAKGNILERFSAQQFPDLHSELNLSSLELGDSALYFCASSVERTGSSLFFGSGTQLSVL.

This rearrangement joins TRBV12-5 to TRBJ2-5; 9 bases align to TRBD2. V gave up 2 bases and J gave up 5 bases; unmatched junction bases: 9. Germline values: CDR1 LGHNT, CDR2 FRNRAP. The CDR3 consists of 16 residues. The CDR3 sequence is CASGLFTGTSKETQYF. For the CDR3, the DNA is TGTGCTAGTGGTTTGTTCACCGGGACTAGCAAGGAGACCCAGTACTTC.